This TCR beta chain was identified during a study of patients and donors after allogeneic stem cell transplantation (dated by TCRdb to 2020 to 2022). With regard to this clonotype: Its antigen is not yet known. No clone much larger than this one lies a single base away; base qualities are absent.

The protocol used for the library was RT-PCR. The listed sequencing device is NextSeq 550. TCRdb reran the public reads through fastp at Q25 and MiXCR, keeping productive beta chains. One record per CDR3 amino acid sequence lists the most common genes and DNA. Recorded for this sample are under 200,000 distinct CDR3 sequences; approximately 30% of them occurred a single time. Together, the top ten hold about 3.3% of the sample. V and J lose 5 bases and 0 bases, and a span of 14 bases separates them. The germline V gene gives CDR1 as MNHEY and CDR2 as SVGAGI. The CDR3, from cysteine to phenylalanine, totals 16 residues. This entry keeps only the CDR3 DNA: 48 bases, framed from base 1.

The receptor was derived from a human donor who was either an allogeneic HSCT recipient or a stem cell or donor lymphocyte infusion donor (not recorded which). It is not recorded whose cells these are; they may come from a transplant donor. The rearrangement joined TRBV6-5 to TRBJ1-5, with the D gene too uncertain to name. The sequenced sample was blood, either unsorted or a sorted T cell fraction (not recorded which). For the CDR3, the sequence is CASSGKADYSNQPQHF. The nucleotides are TGTGCCAGCAGTGGCAAGGCGGACTATAGCAATCAGCCCCAGCATTTT.